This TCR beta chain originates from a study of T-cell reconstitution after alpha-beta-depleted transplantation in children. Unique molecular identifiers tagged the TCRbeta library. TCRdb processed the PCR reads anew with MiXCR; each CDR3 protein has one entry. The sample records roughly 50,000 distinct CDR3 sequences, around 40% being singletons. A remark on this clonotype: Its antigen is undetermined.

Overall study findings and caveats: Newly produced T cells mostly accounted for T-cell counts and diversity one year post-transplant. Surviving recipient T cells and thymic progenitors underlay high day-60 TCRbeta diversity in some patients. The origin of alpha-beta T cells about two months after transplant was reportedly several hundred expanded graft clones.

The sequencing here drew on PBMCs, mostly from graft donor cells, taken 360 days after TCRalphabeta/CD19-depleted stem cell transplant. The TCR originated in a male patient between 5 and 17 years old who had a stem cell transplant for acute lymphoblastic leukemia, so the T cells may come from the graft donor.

The CDR3 DNA reads as TGTGCCAGCAGCACGCGGGACAGACCCTACGAGCAGTACTTC. It yields the protein CASSTRDRPYEQYF. The chain is built from TRBV7-7 and TRBJ2-7, with a weak D call TRBD1 (7 bases). With 5 bases removed from V and 2 bases from J, the gap between germline ends came to 13 bases. Germline V gene sequence: CDR1 SSHAT, CDR2 FNYEAQ (reference sequence). This CDR3 is 14 amino acids long.